The 5 T cell receptor beta chains reported below all come from one sample, sequenced in a study of blood T cells in healthy people across ages. PCR was performed a second time for about 7 to 11 cycles using a sample-barcoded 5' primer and a J-beta primer mix. Each CDR3 protein gets one entry after TCRdb re-called the 5' RACE reads with MiXCR. The data contain some 900,000 distinct CDR3 sequences, roughly 50% of them singletons. The specimen was blood. All receptors derive from a man aged 30-40 years in good health.

A note on this clonotype: Germline is not matched at one junction end, which may reflect a read error. This chain uses TRBV3-1 with TRBJ2-4; perhaps D is TRBD1 or TRBD2 (5 bases each). Judging by the DNA end, TRBJ2-5 fits better; the J call may be wrong. Germline assignment: CDR1 LGHDT and CDR2 YNNKEL (reference sequence). CDR3 length: 15 amino acids. CDR3 sequence (DNA): TGTGCCAGCACCCAAGGGACCGCTAAGGGAGAGACCCAGTACTTC. It encodes CASTQGTAKGETQYF.

The chain is built from TRBV4-2 and TRBJ1-2, with 7 bases lining up with TRBD1. Trimming cost V 0 bases and J 8 bases; bases outside gene matches: 9. The germline V gene has CDR1 LGHNA and CDR2 YNFKEQ. The CDR3 has 15 residues. CDR3 sequence reads: CASSQDQGELRGYTF. The CDR3 coding sequence is TGTGCCAGCAGCCAAGATCAGGGGGAATTGCGGGGCTACACCTTC.

A note on this clonotype: One end of the junction does not line up with germline, which may come from a read error. The chain uses TRBV2 and TRBJ1-2; D unresolved. Germline CDR1 is SNHLY and CDR2 is FYNNEI. The CDR3 sequence is 12 residues long. This chain's CDR3 is CPSIPQAGGYTF. The CDR3 region has the DNA TGTCCCAGCATCCCCCAGGCGGGTGGCTACACCTTC.

This clonotype was seen only a few times. This sequence joins TRBV27 and TRBJ2-1, with a possible D match to TRBD1 (5 bases). The germline V gene encodes CDR1 MNHEY and CDR2 SMNVEV (reference sequence). The CDR3 contains 15 residues. The V and J ends lost 0 bases and 0 bases respectively, with 6 bases between them. As DNA, the CDR3 is TGTGCCAGCAGTTTATCGCAGGGCTCCTACAATGAGCAGTTCTTC. It yields the protein CASSLSQGSYNEQFF.

As regards this clonotype: One end of the junction is discordant with germline, which a read error may explain. J is TRBJ2-3 and V is TRBV27, with TRBD1 as a possible D gene (5 bases). The germline CDR1 and CDR2 sequences are MNHEY and SMNVEV (reference sequence). This CDR3 has 15 amino acids. The chain's CDR3 is CASSPLEPGTGTQYF. CDR3 bases: TGTGCAAGCAGTCCGCTGGAGCCTGGCACAGGTACGCAGTATTTT.